There are a few counts of the clone carrying this T cell receptor beta chain. Germline assignment: CDR1 KGHDR and CDR2 SFDVKD. The germline V and J ends were trimmed by 3 bases and 2 bases, with 10 bases remaining between them. This CDR3 region has 15 residues. This entry comes from a study of T-cell memory formation after mild COVID-19. TCRdb called the 5' RACE reads again in MiXCR, with one record for every CDR3 protein. The sample lists 150,000 to 200,000 distinct CDR3 sequences; 11% were seen once. The source material was PBMCs or a T cell subset sorted from them (not recorded which). The source is a man aged 18 to 35 who had mild COVID-19 (a few samples of this study predate the infection). Cell type and time point are not known. This chain connects TRBV24-1 to TRBJ1-3, with D perhaps TRBD1 (5 bases). In DNA form, the CDR3 reads TGTGCCACCAGTGATGGGAGGGGTACTGGAAACACCATATATTTT. Translated: CATSDGRGTGNTIYF.